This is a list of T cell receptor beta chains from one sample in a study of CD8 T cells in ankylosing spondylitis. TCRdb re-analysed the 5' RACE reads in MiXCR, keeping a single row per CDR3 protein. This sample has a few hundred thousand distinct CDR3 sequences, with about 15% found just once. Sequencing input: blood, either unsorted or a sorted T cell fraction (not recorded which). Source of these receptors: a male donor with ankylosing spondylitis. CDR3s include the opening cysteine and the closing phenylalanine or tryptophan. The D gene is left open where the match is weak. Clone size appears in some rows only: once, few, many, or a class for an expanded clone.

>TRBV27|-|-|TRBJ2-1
CATRKEGLGEQFF
TGTGCCACGCGCAAGGAGGGCCTAGGGGAGCAGTTCTTC
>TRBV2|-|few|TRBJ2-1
CASSEAQPRDYNEQFF
TGTGCCAGCAGTGAAGCGCAGCCTAGAGATTACAATGAGCAGTTCTTC
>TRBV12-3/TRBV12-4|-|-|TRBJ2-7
CASSKRDEQYF
TGTGCCAGCAGTAAAAGGGACGAGCAGTACTTC
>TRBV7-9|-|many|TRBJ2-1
CASSFRPDNEQFF
TGTGCCAGCAGCTTTCGACCGGACAATGAGCAGTTCTTC
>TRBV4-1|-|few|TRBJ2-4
CASSQEVSKNIQYF
TGCGCCAGCAGCCAAGAAGTGTCCAAAAACATTCAGTACTTC
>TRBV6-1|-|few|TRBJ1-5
CASRPDSAYSNQPQHF
TGTGCCAGCCGCCCTGACTCCGCCTATAGCAATCAGCCCCAGCATTTT
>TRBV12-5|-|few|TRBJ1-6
CASGLVRNDGKNSPLHF
TGTGCTAGTGGTTTGGTACGTAATGACGGCAAAAATTCACCCCTCCACTTT
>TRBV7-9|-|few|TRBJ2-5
CASSPWGWETQYF
TGTGCCAGCAGCCCCTGGGGTTGGGAGACCCAGTACTTC
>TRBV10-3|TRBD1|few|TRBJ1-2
CATVRAGGILNYGYTF
TGTGCCACCGTACGGGCAGGGGGCATTCTTAACTATGGCTACACCTTC
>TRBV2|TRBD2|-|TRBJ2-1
CASSEVLAGVGEQFF
TGTGCCAGCAGTGAAGTTCTAGCGGGAGTCGGTGAGCAGTTCTTC
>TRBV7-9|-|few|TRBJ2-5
CASSQNVGETQYF
TGTGCCAGCAGTCAAAATGTGGGAGAGACCCAGTACTTC
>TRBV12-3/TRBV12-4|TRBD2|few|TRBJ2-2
CASSLVGLAEGNTGELFF
TGTGCCAGCAGTTTAGTGGGACTAGCGGAGGGAAACACCGGGGAGCTGTTTTTT
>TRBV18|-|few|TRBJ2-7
CASSPGSPTYEQYF
TGTGCCAGCTCACCAGGTAGCCCAACTTACGAGCAGTACTTC
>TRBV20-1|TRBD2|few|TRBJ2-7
CSVRTSGVYEQYF
TGCAGTGTCCGTACTAGCGGGGTCTACGAGCAGTACTTC
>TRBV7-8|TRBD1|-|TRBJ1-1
CASSPERRGLATEAFF
TGTGCCAGCAGCCCGGAGAGAAGGGGGCTGGCCACTGAAGCTTTCTTT
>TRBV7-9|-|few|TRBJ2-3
CASLDEFTDTQYF
TGTGCCAGCCTGGACGAGTTCACAGATACGCAGTATTTT
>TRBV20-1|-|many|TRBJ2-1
CSARDYLMPANEQFF
TGCAGTGCTAGAGATTATCTCATGCCAGCCAATGAGCAGTTCTTC
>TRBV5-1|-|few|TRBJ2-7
CASSLTTSTYEQYF
TGCGCCAGCAGCTTGACGACTAGTACCTACGAGCAGTACTTC
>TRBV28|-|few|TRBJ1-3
CASSLILAAISGNTIYF
TGTGCCAGCAGTTTAATTCTGGCAGCCATCTCTGGAAACACCATATATTTT